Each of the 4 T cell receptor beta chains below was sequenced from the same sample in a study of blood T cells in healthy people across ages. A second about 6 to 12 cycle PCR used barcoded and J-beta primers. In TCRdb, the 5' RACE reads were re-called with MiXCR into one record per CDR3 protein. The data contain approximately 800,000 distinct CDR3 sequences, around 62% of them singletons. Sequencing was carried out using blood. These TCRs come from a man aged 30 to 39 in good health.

The CDR3 reads CATSRARSMNTEAFF. CDR3 DNA sequence: TGTGCCACCAGCAGAGCGAGGTCCATGAACACTGAAGCTTTCTTT. V and J are TRBV15 and TRBJ1-1; D call uncertain. Trimming took 1 base from V and 0 from J, leaving 9 bases between them. This CDR3 has 15 amino acids. Germline-derived CDR1 and CDR2 are LNHNV and YYDKDF (reference sequence). The full variable domain, its missing parts supplied by reference TRBV15 and TRBJ1-1, is DAMVIQNPRYQVTQFGKPVTLSCSQTLNHNVMYWYQQKSSQAPKLLFHYYDKDFNNEADTPDNFQSRRPNTSFCFLDIRSPGLGDTAMYLCATSRARSMNTEAFFGQGTRLTVV.

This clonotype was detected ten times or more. Here the CDR3 reads CASSFQGVGTQYF. The DNA for the CDR3 is TGTGCCAGCAGCTTTCAGGGGGTTGGGACCCAGTACTTC. This chain connects TRBV7-2 to TRBJ2-5; 7 bases line up with TRBD1. The CDR3 loop spans 13 amino acids. V trimming: 3 bases; J trimming: 7 bases; junction bases outside the gene matches: 5. Per the germline V gene, CDR1 is SGHTA and CDR2 is FQGNSA.

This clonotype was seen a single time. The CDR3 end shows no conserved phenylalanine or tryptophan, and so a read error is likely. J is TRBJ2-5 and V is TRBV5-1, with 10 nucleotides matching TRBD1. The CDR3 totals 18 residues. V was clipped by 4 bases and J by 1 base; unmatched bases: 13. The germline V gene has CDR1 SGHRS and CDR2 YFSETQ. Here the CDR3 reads CASSHSGTGAGTQETQYV. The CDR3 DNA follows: TGCGCCAGCAGCCACTCCGGGACAGGGGCCGGGACCCAAGAGACCCAGTACGTC.

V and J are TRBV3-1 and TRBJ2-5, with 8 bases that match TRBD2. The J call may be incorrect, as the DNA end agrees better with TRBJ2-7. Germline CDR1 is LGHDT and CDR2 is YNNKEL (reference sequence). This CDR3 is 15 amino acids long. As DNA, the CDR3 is TGTGCCAGCAGCCAAGGGGCGGGGGGTCTCTACGAGCAGTACTTC. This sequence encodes CASSQGAGGLYEQYF.